These T cell receptor beta chains were read from a single sample in a study of blood T cell repertoires in COVID-19. TCRdb's table, derived via immunoSEQ multiplex PCR, lists solely in-frame clones and lacks some. The repertoire has about 240,000 clones, roughly nine tenths of them found once; the top ten carry 6.2%. What was sequenced was peripheral blood. Receptor source: a man in his 60s with acute or convalescent COVID-19. CDR3s include the opening cysteine and the closing phenylalanine or tryptophan. D genes are given only for firm matches. Rows give clone size only sometimes, using once, few, many, or a class for an expanded clone.

TGTGCCAGCAGTTTAACCGGGACAGGGATATCTGAAGCTTTCTTT	CASSLTGTGISEAFF	TRBJ1-1	TRBD1	NA	TRBV6-5
TGTGCTAGCAGCTCCCGACAGAACACTGAAGCTTTCTTT	CASSSRQNTEAFF	TRBJ1-1	NA	NA	TRBV7-7
TGTGCCAGCAAGGTGGTGGCGGGCTATGGCTACACCTTC	CASKVVAGYGYTF	TRBJ1-2	NA	once	TRBV6-5
TGTGCCACCAGCAGAGATCGCGCGGGCAATCAGCCCCAGCATTTT	CATSRDRAGNQPQHF	TRBJ1-5	NA	few	TRBV15
TGTGCCAGCAGTTATAATACAGGCAATTCTAGCGGGAGGGCCTACAATGAGCAGTTCTTC	CASSYNTGNSSGRAYNEQFF	TRBJ2-1	TRBD2	NA	TRBV6-2/TRBV6-3
TGTGCCACCCACCGGGACAGGGGGATCAATCAGCCCCAGCATTTT	CATHRDRGINQPQHF	TRBJ1-5	TRBD1	NA	TRBV28
TGTGCCAGTAGTATAGATAAGGTAGCGGGAGGTAGCACAGATACGCAGTATTTT	CASSIDKVAGGSTDTQYF	TRBJ2-3	TRBD2	NA	TRBV19
TGTGCCATCAGTGAGTCGAACAGGGATGAAGCTTTCTTT	CAISESNRDEAFF	TRBJ1-1	NA	NA	TRBV10-3
TGTGCCACCCTGGACAGGGTGGAAACTAGCGGGATAGGTGAGCAGTTCTTC	CATLDRVETSGIGEQFF	TRBJ2-1	TRBD2	NA	TRBV27
TGTGCCAGCAGCTTAGCTGGCGGGAGGCCCGGGGAGCTGTTTTTT	CASSLAGGRPGELFF	TRBJ2-2	TRBD2	NA	TRBV7-2
TGTGCCAGCAGCTTAGATGGGGCCACGGATTCACCCCTCCACTTT	CASSLDGATDSPLHF	TRBJ1-6	NA	NA	TRBV7-2
TGTGCCACCAGCGGTACGGGACAGCCCACAGATACGCAGTATTTT	CATSGTGQPTDTQYF	TRBJ2-3	TRBD1	NA	TRBV15
TGTGCCATCAGTGACCTAACTAGCGGGAAGGTGTACGAGCAGTACTTC	CAISDLTSGKVYEQYF	TRBJ2-7	TRBD2	NA	TRBV10-3
TGTGCCTGGGGACAGTTGAACACTGAAGCTTTCTTT	CAWGQLNTEAFF	TRBJ1-1	NA	NA	TRBV30
TGTGCCAGCAGCGAACTAGCGGGAGGAACCTACGAGCAGTACTTC	CASSELAGGTYEQYF	TRBJ2-7	TRBD2	NA	TRBV11-2
TGTGCCAGCAGCCCCCGGGGGACGGGGCGATCCTACGAGCAGTACTTC	CASSPRGTGRSYEQYF	TRBJ2-7	NA	NA	TRBV11-3
TGTGCCAGCAGCTTAGGTGGGGGCGCGAACACCGGGGAGCTGTTTTTT	CASSLGGGANTGELFF	TRBJ2-2	NA	NA	TRBV11-3
TGTGCCAGCAGTTTAGTGGGGGGTCTGAGGGTTTTTAGAGGCTACACCTTC	CASSLVGGLRVFRGYTF	TRBJ1-2	NA	NA	TRBV28
TGCGCCAGCAGCCAAGATCGCAGCGGGAGTGGTACGCAGTATTTT	CASSQDRSGSGTQYF	TRBJ2-3	TRBD2	NA	TRBV4-3
TGTGCCAGTAGTATGGGGAGGACAGGGGAGGAAAAACTGTTTTTT	CASSMGRTGEEKLFF	TRBJ1-4	TRBD1	NA	TRBV19
TGTGCCAGCAGTGAGCAGGGACTAGCGGGAGGGGGTGAGACCCAGTACTTC	CASSEQGLAGGGETQYF	TRBJ2-5	TRBD2	NA	TRBV2
TGTGCCTGGAGTGTACGAGGTCTAGCGGGAGCAGCTCTAGTTAGGGAGACCCAGTACTTC	CAWSVRGLAGAALVRETQYF	TRBJ2-5	TRBD2	NA	TRBV30
TGCGCCAGCAGCATCGTGGGGGGGAACACTGAAGCTTTCTTT	CASSIVGGNTEAFF	TRBJ1-1	NA	NA	TRBV5-1
TGTGCCAGCTCTGTCACAGGGGGCGCGGACACCGGGGAGCTGTTTTTT	CASSVTGGADTGELFF	TRBJ2-2	TRBD1	few	TRBV18
TGTGCCACCAGTGATTCCGGGACAGGCCAAGAGACCCAGTACTTC	CATSDSGTGQETQYF	TRBJ2-5	TRBD1	NA	TRBV24-1
TGTGCCAGCAGCCTCGGAAATGCAGGGAACACCGGGGAGCTGTTTTTT	CASSLGNAGNTGELFF	TRBJ2-2	NA	NA	TRBV9
TGCGCCAGCAGCGACTCTACAGGAAATGAAAAACTGTTTTTT	CASSDSTGNEKLFF	TRBJ1-4	NA	NA	TRBV5-1
TGTGCCAGCAGCTTAGCAACGGGAGGGCATGGGGAGCTGTTTTTT	CASSLATGGHGELFF	TRBJ2-2	TRBD2	NA	TRBV7-6
TGTGCCAGCAGCCCAACACCCGGGGGTTTCGAGCAGTACTTC	CASSPTPGGFEQYF	TRBJ2-7	NA	NA	TRBV7-3
TGTGCCATCAGTGATCTCGACGCAGGAGAGACCCAGTACTTC	CAISDLDAGETQYF	TRBJ2-5	NA	NA	TRBV10-3
TGTGCCAGCAGCTCAGCCGGGGAAAAACTGTTTTTT	CASSSAGEKLFF	TRBJ1-4	NA	NA	TRBV12-3/TRBV12-4
TGTGCCAGCAGCGTAGATGGACTAGCGGGAACCAATGAGCAGTTCTTC	CASSVDGLAGTNEQFF	TRBJ2-1	TRBD2	NA	TRBV9
TGTGCCAGCTCCATGAGTCGGACATCTGATGGCTACACCTTC	CASSMSRTSDGYTF	TRBJ1-2	NA	NA	TRBV19
TGTGCTAGCAGCCCGGGGGGCGGGAGGGCTTACAATGAGCAGTTCTTC	CASSPGGGRAYNEQFF	TRBJ2-1	TRBD2	NA	TRBV7-7
TGTGCCAGCAGCCCTGACAGGACGGCTGAAGCTTTCTTT	CASSPDRTAEAFF	TRBJ1-1	NA	NA	TRBV7-8
TGTGCCAGCAGTCTCTCCAGCGGGATGAACTATGGCTACACCTTC	CASSLSSGMNYGYTF	TRBJ1-2	NA	NA	TRBV6-2/TRBV6-3
TGTGCCATCAGTTCCGACAGCCCCTACTATGGCTACACCTTC	CAISSDSPYYGYTF	TRBJ1-2	NA	NA	TRBV10-3
TGCAGGGGAGGGGTGCGCACTGAAGCTTTCTTT	CRGGVRTEAFF	TRBJ1-1	NA	NA	TRBV20-1
TGCAGTGCTAGTGGGTCAGGGCCTGGGAAGGGCGAGCAGTACTTC	CSASGSGPGKGEQYF	TRBJ2-7	NA	NA	TRBV20-1
TGTGCCAGTAGTATGCTGCTAACCGGGGAGCTGTTTTTT	CASSMLLTGELFF	TRBJ2-2	NA	NA	TRBV19
TGCAGCGCTACGGGACAGGGGGCAAACAATGAGCAGTTCTTC	CSATGQGANNEQFF	TRBJ2-1	TRBD1	many	TRBV29-1
TGTGCCAGCAGTTTTCAGGGTTATCAGCCCCAGCATTTT	CASSFQGYQPQHF	TRBJ1-5	NA	NA	TRBV12-3/TRBV12-4
TGCGCCAGCAGTCAATTCAAGGGAGGGCGGGGAGAGACCCAGTACTTC	CASSQFKGGRGETQYF	TRBJ2-5	TRBD2	once	TRBV23-1
TGCAGCGCGATCCGGGGAGAAGAAAAACTGTTTTTT	CSAIRGEEKLFF	TRBJ1-4	NA	few	TRBV29-1
TGTGCCAGCAGTTTACTGACAGATACGCAGTATTTT	CASSLLTDTQYF	TRBJ2-3	NA	NA	TRBV12-3/TRBV12-4
TGTGCCAGCAGTTCGCGAGGAGGGGGCTACACCTTC	CASSSRGGGYTF	TRBJ1-2	NA	NA	TRBV6-5
TGTGCCAGCAGCGTAGGCAGGGGGCCCTACTACGAGCAGTACTTC	CASSVGRGPYYEQYF	TRBJ2-7	TRBD1	NA	TRBV9
TGTGCCAGCAATGGGCCTGGACTAGCGGCTTACAATGAGCAGTTCTTC	CASNGPGLAAYNEQFF	TRBJ2-1	TRBD2	NA	TRBV3-1/TRBV3-2
TGTGCCTGGAGTGTAGGGACAGCTTATAGCAATCAGCCCCAGCATTTT	CAWSVGTAYSNQPQHF	TRBJ1-5	TRBD1	NA	TRBV30
TGTGCCAGCAGCTTAGGCCAAGGAAGGGGGCATCAGCCCCAGCATTTT	CASSLGQGRGHQPQHF	TRBJ1-5	TRBD1	NA	TRBV13
TGTGCCAGCAGTGGACATGACAGGGCCACGTATCAGCCCCAGCATTTT	CASSGHDRATYQPQHF	TRBJ1-5	TRBD1	NA	TRBV6-2/TRBV6-3
TGTGCCAGCAGTTCCGACAGGGTGCCTCAGGGCTACACCTTC	CASSSDRVPQGYTF	TRBJ1-2	TRBD1	NA	TRBV6-5
TGTGCCAGCAGTGAGACAGGGGTTTATGCCGAGCAGTACTTC	CASSETGVYAEQYF	TRBJ2-7	TRBD1	once	TRBV25-1
TGTGCCTGGAGCCGAACAGGGACGCCGACCTATGGCTACACCTTC	CAWSRTGTPTYGYTF	TRBJ1-2	NA	NA	TRBV30
TGTGCCAGCAGACTAGCAGAGAGGGGCGATACGCAGTATTTT	CASRLAERGDTQYF	TRBJ2-3	NA	NA	TRBV6-5